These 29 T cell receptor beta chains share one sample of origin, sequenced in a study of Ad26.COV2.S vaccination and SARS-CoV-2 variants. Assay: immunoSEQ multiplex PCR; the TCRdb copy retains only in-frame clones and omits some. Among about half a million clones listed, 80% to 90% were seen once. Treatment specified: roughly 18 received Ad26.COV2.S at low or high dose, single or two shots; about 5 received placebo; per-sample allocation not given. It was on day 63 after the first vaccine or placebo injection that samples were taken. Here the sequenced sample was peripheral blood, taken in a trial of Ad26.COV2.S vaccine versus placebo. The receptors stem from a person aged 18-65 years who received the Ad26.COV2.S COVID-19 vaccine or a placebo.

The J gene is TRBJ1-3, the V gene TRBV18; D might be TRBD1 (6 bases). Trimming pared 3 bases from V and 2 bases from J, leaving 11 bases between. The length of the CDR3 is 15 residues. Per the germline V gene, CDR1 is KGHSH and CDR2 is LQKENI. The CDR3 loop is CASSPGGDAGNTIYF. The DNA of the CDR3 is TGTGCCAGCTCACCGGGGGGCGACGCTGGAAACACCATATATTTT.

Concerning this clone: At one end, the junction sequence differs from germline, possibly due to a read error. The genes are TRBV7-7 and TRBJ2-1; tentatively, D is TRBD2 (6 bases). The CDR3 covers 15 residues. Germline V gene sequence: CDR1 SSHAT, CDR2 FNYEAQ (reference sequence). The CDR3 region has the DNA TGTGCTAGCAGCTTAGTGGCGGGACCCTACAATGAGCAGTTCTTC. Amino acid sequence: CASSLVAGPYNEQFF. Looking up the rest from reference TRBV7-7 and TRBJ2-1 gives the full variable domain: GAGVSQSPRYKVTKRGQDVTLRCDPISSHATLYWYQQALGQGPEFLTYFNYEAQPDKSGLPSDRFSAERPEGSISTLTIQRTEQRDSAMYRCASSLVAGPYNEQFFGPGTRLTVL.

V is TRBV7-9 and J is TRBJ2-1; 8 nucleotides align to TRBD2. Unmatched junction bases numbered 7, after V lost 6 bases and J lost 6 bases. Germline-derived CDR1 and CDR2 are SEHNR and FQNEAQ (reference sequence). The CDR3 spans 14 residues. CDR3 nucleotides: TGTGCCAGCAGGCCTAGCGGGTACCTCAATGAGCAGTTCTTC. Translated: CASRPSGYLNEQFF.

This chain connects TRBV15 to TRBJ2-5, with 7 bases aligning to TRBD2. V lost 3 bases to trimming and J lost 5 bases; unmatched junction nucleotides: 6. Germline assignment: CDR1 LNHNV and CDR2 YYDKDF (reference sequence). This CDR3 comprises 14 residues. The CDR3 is CATSRGTSAETQYF. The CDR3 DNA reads TGTGCCACCAGCAGGGGTACTAGCGCGGAGACCCAGTACTTC.

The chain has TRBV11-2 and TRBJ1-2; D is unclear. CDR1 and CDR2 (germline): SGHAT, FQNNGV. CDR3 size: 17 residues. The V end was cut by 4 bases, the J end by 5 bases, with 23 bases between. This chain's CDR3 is CASSSPGRVSPLYGYTF. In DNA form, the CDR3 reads TGTGCCAGCAGCTCCCCCGGCCGGGTTAGTCCGTTATATGGCTACACCTTC.

CDR3 protein: CASRNKNTEAFF. For the CDR3, the DNA is TGTGCCAGCAGGAATAAGAACACTGAAGCTTTCTTT. This chain connects TRBV2 to TRBJ1-1, with D hard to call. The CDR3 totals 12 residues. Germline V gene data show CDR1 as SNHLY and CDR2 as FYNNEI. V lost 6 bases and J 1 base, leaving 6 bases between the germline ends.

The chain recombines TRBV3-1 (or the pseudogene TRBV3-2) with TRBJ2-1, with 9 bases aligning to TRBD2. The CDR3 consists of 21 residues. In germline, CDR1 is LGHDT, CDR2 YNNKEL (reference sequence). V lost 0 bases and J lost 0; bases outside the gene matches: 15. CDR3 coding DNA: TGTGCCAGCAGCCAAGATGGCGGGGGGGTGGCGGGGAAAAGCTCCTACAATGAGCAGTTCTTC. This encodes CASSQDGGGVAGKSSYNEQFF.

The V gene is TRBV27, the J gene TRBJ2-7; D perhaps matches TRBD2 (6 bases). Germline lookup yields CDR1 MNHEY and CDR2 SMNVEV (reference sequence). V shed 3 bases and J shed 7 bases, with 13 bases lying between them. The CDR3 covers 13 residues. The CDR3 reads CASSFGGVREQYF. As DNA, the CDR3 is TGTGCCAGCAGTTTCGGCGGGGTGAGGGAGCAGTACTTC.

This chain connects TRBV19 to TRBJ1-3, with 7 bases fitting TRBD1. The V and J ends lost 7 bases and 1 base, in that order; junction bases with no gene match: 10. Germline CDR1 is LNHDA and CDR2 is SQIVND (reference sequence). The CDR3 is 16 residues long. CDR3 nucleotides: TGTGCCAGTACCCGACAGGGCCCCGCATCTGGAAACACCATATATTTT. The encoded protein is CASTRQGPASGNTIYF. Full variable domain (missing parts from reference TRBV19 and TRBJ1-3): DGGITQSPKYLFRKEGQNVTLSCEQNLNHDAMYWYRQDPGQGLRLIYYSQIVNDFQKGDIAEGYSVSREKKESFPLTVTSAQKNPTAFYLCASTRQGPASGNTIYFGEGSWLTVV.

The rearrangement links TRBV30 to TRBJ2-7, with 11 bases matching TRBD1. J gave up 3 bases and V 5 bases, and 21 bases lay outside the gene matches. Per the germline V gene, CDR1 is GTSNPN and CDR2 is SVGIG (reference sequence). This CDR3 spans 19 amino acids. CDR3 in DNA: TGTGCCTGGGCGCTTCCAATTGGGCTCCGGGACAGGGGGTACTACGAGCAGTACTTC. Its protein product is CAWALPIGLRDRGYYEQYF.

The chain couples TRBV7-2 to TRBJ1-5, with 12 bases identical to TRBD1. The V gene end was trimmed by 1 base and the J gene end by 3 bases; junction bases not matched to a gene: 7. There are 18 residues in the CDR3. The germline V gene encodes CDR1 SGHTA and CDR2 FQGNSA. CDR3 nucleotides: TGTGCCAGCAGCTTAGGAGGGACAGGGGGCCCAAACAATCAGCCCCAGCATTTT. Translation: CASSLGGTGGPNNQPQHF.

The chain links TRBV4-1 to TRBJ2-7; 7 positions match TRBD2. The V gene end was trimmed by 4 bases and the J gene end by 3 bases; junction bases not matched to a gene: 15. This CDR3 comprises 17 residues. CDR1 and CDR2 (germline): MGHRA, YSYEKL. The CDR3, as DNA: TGCGCCAGCAGCCGAACTGAGCAGGCGGGAGCTCTCTACGAGCAGTACTTC. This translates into CASSRTEQAGALYEQYF.

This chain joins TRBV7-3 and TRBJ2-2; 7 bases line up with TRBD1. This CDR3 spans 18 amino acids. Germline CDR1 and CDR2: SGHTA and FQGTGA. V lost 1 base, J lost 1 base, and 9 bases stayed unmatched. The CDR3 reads CASSLNPPHRGNTGELFF. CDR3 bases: TGTGCCAGCAGCTTAAACCCCCCCCACAGGGGGAACACCGGGGAGCTGTTTTTT.

The CDR3 reads CASSGQDNSPLHF. In DNA form, the CDR3 reads TGTGCCAGCAGCGGACAGGATAATTCACCCCTCCACTTT. J is TRBJ1-6 and V is TRBV6-6, with 7 bases aligning to TRBD1. The germline gives CDR1 MNHNY, CDR2 SVGAGI (reference sequence). V gave up 6 bases and J gave up 5 bases; unmatched junction bases: 1. This CDR3 is 13 amino acids long.

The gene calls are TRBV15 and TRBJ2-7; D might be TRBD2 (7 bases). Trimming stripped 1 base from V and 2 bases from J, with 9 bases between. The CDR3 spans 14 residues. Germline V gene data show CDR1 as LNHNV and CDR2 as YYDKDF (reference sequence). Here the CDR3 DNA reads TGTGCCACCAGCAGAGCGCGGGGGCCCTACGAGCAGTACTTC. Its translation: CATSRARGPYEQYF.

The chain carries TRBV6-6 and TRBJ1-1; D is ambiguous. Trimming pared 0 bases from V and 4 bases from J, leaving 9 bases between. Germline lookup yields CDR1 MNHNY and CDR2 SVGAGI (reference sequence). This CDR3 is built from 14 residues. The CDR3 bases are TGTGCCAGCAGTTACTCGGAACTTTCCACTGAAGCTTTCTTT. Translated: CASSYSELSTEAFF.

The CDR3 loop reads CASSQMGVYEQYF. In DNA form, the CDR3 reads TGCGCCAGCAGCCAAATGGGGGTCTACGAGCAGTACTTC. The chain combines TRBV4-1 with TRBJ2-7; D tentatively fits TRBD1 or TRBD2 (5 bases each). Germline CDR1 reads MGHRA; CDR2 reads YSYEKL. V dropped 2 bases and J dropped 3 bases, with 8 bases sitting between them. The length of the CDR3 is 13 residues.

Here the CDR3 reads CATEPGTGVEKLFF. The CDR3 nucleotides are TGTGCCACAGAACCCGGGACAGGGGTCGAAAAACTGTTTTTT. This chain links TRBV19 with TRBJ1-4; TRBD1 matches 10 bases. The CDR3 runs to 14 residues. Germline loops: CDR1 LNHDA, CDR2 SQIVND (reference sequence). The ends lost 10 bases at V and 8 bases at J; junction bases unmatched: 10.

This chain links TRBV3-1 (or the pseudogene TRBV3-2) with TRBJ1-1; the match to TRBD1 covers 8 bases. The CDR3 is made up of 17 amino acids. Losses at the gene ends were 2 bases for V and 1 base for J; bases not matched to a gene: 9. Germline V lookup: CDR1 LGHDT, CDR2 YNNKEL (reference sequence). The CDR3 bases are TGTGCCAGCAGCCAAAAAGACAGGGGAGGTGGGAACACTGAAGCTTTCTTT. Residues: CASSQKDRGGGNTEAFF.

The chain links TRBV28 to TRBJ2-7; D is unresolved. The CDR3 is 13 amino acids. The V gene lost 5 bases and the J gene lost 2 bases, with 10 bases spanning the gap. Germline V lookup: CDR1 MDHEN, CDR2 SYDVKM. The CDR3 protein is CASSPLSPYEQYF. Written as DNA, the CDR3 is TGTGCCAGCAGTCCCCTTTCGCCCTACGAGCAGTACTTC.

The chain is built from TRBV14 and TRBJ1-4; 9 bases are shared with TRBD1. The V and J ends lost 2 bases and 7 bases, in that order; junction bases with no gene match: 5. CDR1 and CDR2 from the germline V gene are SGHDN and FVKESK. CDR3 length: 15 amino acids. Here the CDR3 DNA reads TGTGCCAGCAGCCAAAAACAGGGGGCGGGTGAAAAACTGTTTTTT. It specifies CASSQKQGAGEKLFF.

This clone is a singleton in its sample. The CDR3 nucleotides read TGTGCCAGTCCTAGCGGGACCGGGGAGCTGTTTTTT. Translating gives CASPSGTGELFF. This chain connects TRBV19 to TRBJ2-2; the match to TRBD2 covers 8 bases. The V segment lost 8 bases and the J segment 5 bases; nucleotides outside the gene matches: 1. The CDR3 has 12 residues. Looked up from germline, CDR1 is LNHDA and CDR2 is SQIVND (reference sequence).

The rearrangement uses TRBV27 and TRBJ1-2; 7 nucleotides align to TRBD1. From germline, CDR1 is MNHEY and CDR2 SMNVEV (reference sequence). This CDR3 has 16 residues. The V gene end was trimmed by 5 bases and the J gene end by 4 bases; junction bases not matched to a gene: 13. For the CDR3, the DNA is TGTGCCAGCAGTCGAGCCGGGGGCAGGGGGGCCTATGGCTACACCTTC. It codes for CASSRAGGRGAYGYTF.

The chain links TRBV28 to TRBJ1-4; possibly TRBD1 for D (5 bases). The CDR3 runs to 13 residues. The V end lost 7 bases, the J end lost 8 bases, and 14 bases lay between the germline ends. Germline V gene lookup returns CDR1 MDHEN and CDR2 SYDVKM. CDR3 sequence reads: CASTGTAGEKLFF. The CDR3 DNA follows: TGTGCCAGCACCGGGACGGCCGGGGAAAAACTGTTTTTT.

As DNA, the CDR3 is TGTGCCAGCAGCCCCCGAGATACGCAGTATTTT. Its protein is CASSPRDTQYF. The chain joins TRBV5-8 to TRBJ2-3; D gene ambiguous. Germline CDR1 is SGHTS and CDR2 is YDEGEE. V dropped 4 bases and J dropped 5 bases, with 5 bases sitting between them. The CDR3 extends over 11 amino acids.

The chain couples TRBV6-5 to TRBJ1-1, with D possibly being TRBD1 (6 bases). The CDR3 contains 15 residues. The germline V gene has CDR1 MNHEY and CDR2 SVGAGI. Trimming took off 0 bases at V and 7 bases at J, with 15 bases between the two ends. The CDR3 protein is CASSYSPTGYGEAFF. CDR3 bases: TGTGCCAGCAGTTACTCCCCTACAGGGTATGGTGAAGCTTTCTTT.

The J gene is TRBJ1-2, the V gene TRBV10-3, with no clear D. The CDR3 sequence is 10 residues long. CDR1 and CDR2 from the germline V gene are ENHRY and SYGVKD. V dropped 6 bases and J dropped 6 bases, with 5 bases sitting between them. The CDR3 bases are TGTGCCATCAGGGAAAATGGCTACACCTTC. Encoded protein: CAIRENGYTF.

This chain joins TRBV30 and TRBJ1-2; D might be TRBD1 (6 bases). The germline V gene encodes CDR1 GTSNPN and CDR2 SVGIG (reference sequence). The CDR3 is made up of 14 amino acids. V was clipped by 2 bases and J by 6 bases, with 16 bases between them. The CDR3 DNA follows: TGTGCCTGGAGTCGTCGGCAGGGGACGCATGGCTACACCTTC. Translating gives CAWSRRQGTHGYTF.

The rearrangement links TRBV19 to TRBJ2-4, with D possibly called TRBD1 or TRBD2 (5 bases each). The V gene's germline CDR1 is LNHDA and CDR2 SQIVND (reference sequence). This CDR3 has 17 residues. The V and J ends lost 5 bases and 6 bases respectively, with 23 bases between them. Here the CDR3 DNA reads TGTGCCAGTAGTCCAAGAGGGGATGGTTCCTTCGGAAACATTCAGTACTTC. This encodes CASSPRGDGSFGNIQYF.